These 22 T cell receptor beta chains came from one sample sequenced in a study of blood T cell repertoires in COVID-19. The protocol was immunoSEQ multiplex PCR, while the TCRdb copy is restricted to in-frame clones and leaves out a portion. The repertoire holds over 200,000 clones, with around 80% as singletons. The sample was peripheral blood. All receptors come from a man older than 75 with acute or convalescent COVID-19.

The chain is built from TRBV28 and TRBJ2-4; D is perhaps TRBD1 (6 bases). CDR3 length: 14 residues. V was pared by 6 bases and J by 3 bases, with 12 bases between. Germline CDR1 and CDR2: MDHEN and SYDVKM. For the CDR3, the DNA is TGTGCCAGCAGCTCCGGGACACTCAAAAACATTCAGTACTTC. It codes for CASSSGTLKNIQYF.

This chain links TRBV11-2 with TRBJ2-1, with 11 bases identical to TRBD2. Trimming cost V 4 bases and J 3 bases; bases outside gene matches: 11. The CDR3 length is 18 residues. Germline V CDR1 and CDR2: SGHAT, FQNNGV. DNA for the CDR3: TGTGCCAGCAGCTCCCGCCCAGGTGGACTAGCGGGCTACAATGAGCAGTTCTTC. Encoded protein: CASSSRPGGLAGYNEQFF.

This sequence joins TRBV19 and TRBJ1-1; 7 nucleotides align to TRBD1. The germline V gene has CDR1 LNHDA and CDR2 SQIVND (reference sequence). Germline trimming cut 7 bases from V and 4 bases from J; bases unmatched to any gene: 6. This CDR3 has 13 residues. The CDR3 spells CASTLDRATEAFF. DNA of the CDR3: TGTGCCAGTACCCTCGACAGGGCCACTGAAGCTTTCTTT.

J is TRBJ2-3 and V is TRBV19, with D uncertain. V was cut by 7 bases and J by 0 bases, with 8 bases left in between. Germline assignment: CDR1 LNHDA and CDR2 SQIVND (reference sequence). The CDR3 has 13 residues. The CDR3 here is CASTATSTDTQYF. For the CDR3, the DNA is TGTGCCAGTACTGCTACTAGCACAGATACGCAGTATTTT.

The chain combines TRBV5-4 with TRBJ2-2; 7 positions agree with TRBD1. J was trimmed by 2 bases and V by 3 bases; bases with no gene match: 4. CDR1 and CDR2 from the germline V gene are SGHNT and YYREEE (reference sequence). The CDR3 is made up of 15 amino acids. Here the CDR3 reads CASSSDRANTGELFF. The CDR3 DNA follows: TGTGCCAGCAGCTCAGACAGGGCCAACACCGGGGAGCTGTTTTTT.

This chain uses TRBV27 with TRBJ2-7, with 11 bases identical to TRBD1. The CDR3 is 17 residues long. V was pared by 5 bases and J by 0 bases, with 9 bases of the junction left unmatched. Germline V gene lookup returns CDR1 MNHEY and CDR2 SMNVEV (reference sequence). The CDR3: CASSPLRTGGFSYEQYF. The DNA of the CDR3 is TGTGCCAGCAGTCCACTCAGGACAGGGGGCTTCTCCTACGAGCAGTACTTC.

The chain joins TRBV29-1 to TRBJ2-5, with 10 positions matching TRBD1. The germline V gene has CDR1 SQVTM and CDR2 ANQGSEA. J lost 4 bases, V lost 6 bases, and 8 bases had no gene match. CDR3 length equals 14 residues. The CDR3 reads CSVDRRDRGETQYF. CDR3 bases: TGCAGCGTCGACCGACGGGACAGGGGAGAGACCCAGTACTTC.

This clone was detected many times. The V call is TRBV20-1, the J call TRBJ2-3; no firm D call. Germline CDR1 reads DFQATT; CDR2 reads SNEGSKA (reference sequence). Between the trimmed V and J ends, which lost 3 bases and 0 bases, there was a span of 13 bases. The CDR3 consists of 15 residues. CDR3 protein: CSASTRSTSTDTQYF. CDR3 in DNA: TGCAGTGCTAGTACGCGCTCTACTAGCACAGATACGCAGTATTTT.

V and J are TRBV10-3 and TRBJ2-7; 7 bases are a match to TRBD1. Looked up from germline, CDR1 is ENHRY and CDR2 is SYGVKD. J gave up 2 bases and V 5 bases, and 6 bases lay outside the gene matches. This CDR3 has 14 amino acids. In nucleotides, the CDR3 is TGTGCCATCAGTTCCGGGACAGACACCTACGAGCAGTACTTC. Residues: CAISSGTDTYEQYF.

This chain links TRBV3-1 (or the pseudogene TRBV3-2) with TRBJ2-7; 7 bases align to TRBD1. V shed 4 bases, J shed 2 bases, and the junction held 5 bases outside the gene matches. Germline lookup yields CDR1 LGHDT and CDR2 YNNKEL (reference sequence). The CDR3 has 14 residues. The CDR3 is CASSLAGTAYEQYF. CDR3 DNA sequence: TGTGCCAGCAGCCTAGCCGGGACAGCCTACGAGCAGTACTTC.

In this sample, this clone turned up once. This chain links TRBV2 with TRBJ1-2; D unclear. The V gene lost 0 bases and the J gene lost 2 bases, with 4 bases spanning the gap. There are 13 residues in the CDR3. Germline assignment: CDR1 SNHLY and CDR2 FYNNEI. The CDR3 reads CASSEAPNYGYTF. CDR3 nucleotides: TGTGCCAGCAGTGAAGCCCCAAACTATGGCTACACCTTC.

V is TRBV4-2 and J is TRBJ2-7; 9 bases align to TRBD2. V lost 1 base and J lost 5; bases outside the gene matches: 15. Per germline, CDR1 LGHNA and CDR2 YNFKEQ. This CDR3 spans 18 amino acids. CDR3 amino acids: CASSQGQAGTSFLDEQYF. CDR3 coding DNA: TGTGCCAGCAGCCAAGGTCAGGCGGGGACTAGCTTCCTCGACGAGCAGTACTTC.

The genes are TRBV5-6 and TRBJ2-7; 7 bases align to TRBD1. With 4 bases clipped from V and 2 bases from J, the junction kept 3 bases outside the gene matches. The CDR3 extends over 13 amino acids. Germline V gives CDR1 SGHDT, CDR2 YYEEEE. CDR3 sequence: CASSGGQPYEQYF. The CDR3 DNA follows: TGTGCCAGCAGCGGGGGACAGCCCTACGAGCAGTACTTC.

In this sample, this clone turned up once. The chain uses TRBV11-2 and TRBJ2-3; 12 nucleotides agree with TRBD2. The V and J ends lost 3 bases and 4 bases, in that order; junction bases with no gene match: 8. This CDR3 has 17 amino acids. Germline V CDR1 and CDR2: SGHAT, FQNNGV. The CDR3 sequence is CASSFLETSGSSDTQYF. The CDR3 bases are TGTGCCAGCAGCTTCCTCGAGACTAGCGGGAGCTCAGATACGCAGTATTTT.

This clone appeared many times. The chain recombines TRBV6-6 with TRBJ2-1, with D perhaps TRBD2 (5 bases). CDR1 and CDR2 from the germline V gene are MNHNY and SVGAGI (reference sequence). Trimming took off 5 bases at V and 15 bases at J, with 29 bases between the two ends. This CDR3 is 16 amino acids long. The CDR3 here is CASSTSPTHPERAVFF. The CDR3 DNA reads as TGTGCCAGCAGTACTAGTCCTACCCATCCGGAGAGAGCGGTGTTCTTC.

In DNA form, the CDR3 reads TGTGCCAGCGGTAAAGGACAGGCCTATGGCTACACCTTC. Its translation is CASGKGQAYGYTF. The chain is built from TRBV2 and TRBJ1-2; 7 bases align to TRBD1. With 8 bases clipped from V and 4 bases from J, the junction kept 7 bases outside the gene matches. The CDR3 contains 13 residues. CDR1 and CDR2 from the germline V gene are SNHLY and FYNNEI.

V and J are TRBV5-1 and TRBJ1-1; TRBD1 agrees at 9 bases. Looked up from germline, CDR1 is SGHRS and CDR2 is YFSETQ. The J segment lost 0 bases and the V segment lost 3 bases, leaving 3 bases of the junction unmatched. The CDR3 loop spans 15 amino acids. The CDR3 bases are TGCGCCAGCAGCTGGGGGACAGGGATGAACACTGAAGCTTTCTTT. This codes for CASSWGTGMNTEAFF.

V and J are TRBV2 and TRBJ1-4, with D maybe TRBD1 (5 bases). The CDR3 loop spans 14 amino acids. Trimming left V 1 base short and J 6 bases short, with 9 bases between. Germline V gene sequence: CDR1 SNHLY, CDR2 FYNNEI. CDR3: CASSEGGADEKLFF. The CDR3 DNA follows: TGTGCCAGCAGTGAAGGTGGGGCCGATGAAAAACTGTTTTTT.

V usage is TRBV7-2 and J usage is TRBJ2-2, with 7 bases aligning to TRBD1. Germline V gives CDR1 SGHTA, CDR2 FQGNSA. Trimming cost V 4 bases and J 0 bases; bases outside gene matches: 5. The CDR3 is made up of 16 amino acids. In nucleotides, the CDR3 is TGTGCCAGCAGCTCCCGGACAGGAGCGAACACCGGGGAGCTGTTTTTT. Translation gives CASSSRTGANTGELFF.

In nucleotides, the CDR3 is TGTGCCAGCAGCTTAGGTTCAGGCAACACTGAAGCTTTCTTT. It translates to CASSLGSGNTEAFF. V usage is TRBV7-8 and J usage is TRBJ1-1; D remains ambiguous. Trimming removed 1 base from V and 2 bases from J, with 8 bases in between. The CDR3 contains 14 residues. Per the germline V gene, CDR1 is SGHVS and CDR2 is FQNEAQ. The full variable domain, with the rest looked up from reference TRBV7-8 and TRBJ1-1, is GAGVSQSPRYKVAKRGQDVALRCDPISGHVSLFWYQQALGQGPEFLTYFQNEAQLDKSGLPSDRFFAERPEGSVSTLKIQRTQQEDSAVYLCASSLGSGNTEAFFGQGTRLTVV.

In the case of this clone: The identical CDR3 is also encoded by other nucleotide sequences in the sample. The genes are TRBV5-1 and TRBJ1-6; 7 nucleotides line up with TRBD1. The junction had 1 base not matched to a gene; V was cut back by 0 bases and J by 7 bases. The CDR3 runs to 14 residues. Germline-derived CDR1 and CDR2 are SGHRS and YFSETQ. The CDR3 bases are TGCGCCAGCAGCTTGGGGACAGGCAATTCACCCCTCCACTTT. It codes for CASSLGTGNSPLHF.

The chain combines TRBV27 with TRBJ2-1, with 15 bases matching TRBD2. Per the germline V gene, CDR1 is MNHEY and CDR2 is SMNVEV (reference sequence). Trimming took 5 bases from V and 10 from J; bases not matched to a gene: 9. The CDR3 runs 16 residues. CDR3 nucleotide sequence: TGTGCCAGCAGTCAAGAGGGACTAGCGGGGGGAGACGAGCAGTTCTTC. It encodes CASSQEGLAGGDEQFF.